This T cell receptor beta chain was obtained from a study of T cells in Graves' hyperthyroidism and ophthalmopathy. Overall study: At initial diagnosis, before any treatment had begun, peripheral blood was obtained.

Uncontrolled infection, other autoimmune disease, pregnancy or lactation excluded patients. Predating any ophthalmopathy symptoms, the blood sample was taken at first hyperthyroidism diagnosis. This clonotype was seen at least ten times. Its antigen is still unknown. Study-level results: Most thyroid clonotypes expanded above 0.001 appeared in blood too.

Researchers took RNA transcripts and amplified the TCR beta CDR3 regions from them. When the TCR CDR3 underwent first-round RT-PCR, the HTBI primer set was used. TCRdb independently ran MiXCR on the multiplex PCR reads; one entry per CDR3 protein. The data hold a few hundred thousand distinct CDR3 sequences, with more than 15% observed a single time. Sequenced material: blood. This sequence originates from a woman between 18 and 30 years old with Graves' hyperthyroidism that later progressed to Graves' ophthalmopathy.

This CDR3 reads CASSWGGMNTEAFF. The DNA for the CDR3 is TGCGCCAGCAGTTGGGGGGGTATGAACACTGAAGCTTTCTTT. This chain connects TRBV5-1 to TRBJ1-1, with D maybe TRBD1 (5 bases). Looked up from germline, CDR1 is SGHRS and CDR2 is YFSETQ. This CDR3 has 14 residues. V dropped 5 bases and J dropped 0 bases, with 11 bases sitting between them. Variable domain in full (rest from reference TRBV5-1 and TRBJ1-1): KAGVTQTPRYLIKTRGQQVTLSCSPISGHRSVSWYQQTPGQGLQFLFEYFSETQRNKGNFPGRFSGRQFSNSRSEMNVSTLELGDSALYLCASSWGGMNTEAFFGQGTRLTVV.